This TCR beta chain stems from a study of T cells expressing NK-cell markers (dated by TCRdb to between 2020 and 2021). About the full investigation: TCR beta-chain repertoires were profiled in sorted CD3+CD56+NKG2C+, CD3+CD56+NKG2C- and CD3+CD56-NKG2C+ T-cell subsets from eight donors. Among the eight sequenced donors, seven were HCMV-seropositive and one was HCMV-seronegative. The eight sequenced donors were randomly selected healthy volunteers, three men and five women. Sequencing of the libraries produced 2 x 150 bp reads on Illumina HiSeq 2000/2500, MiSeq or NextSeq.

HCMV serostatus was determined by detecting HCMV-specific IgG in serum with a commercial ELISA kit. Ficoll density gradient centrifugation was used to isolate peripheral blood mononuclear cells from blood. This sample was sequenced with an Illumina HiSeq 2000. TCR beta cDNA libraries were prepared using 5'RACE template switching, which introduced a universal primer site and unique molecular identifiers. cDNA synthesis was primed from the TCR beta constant segment and was followed by two successive PCR amplification steps. The study's own analysis went as follows. MIGEC was used to demultiplex reads and group reads by UMI, and MiTCR was used to assemble and quantify clonotypes. Only TCR cDNA sequences supported by at least two reads were kept to exclude erroneous sequences. Downstream repertoire analysis used the tcR package, and clonotypes were matched across fractions by CDR3 nucleotide sequence plus V segment. Antigen specificity was annotated against VDJdb with VDJmatch, allowing one amino acid substitution in CDR3. Based on TCRdb reprocessing of the reads, there is one entry per CDR3 protein sequence, and DNA is missing. For this entry, the V and J calls and clone size follow TCRdb and not the study's own pipeline. The table kept for this sample lists roughly 23,000 distinct CDR3 sequences. The top ten clones comprise roughly 58% of the sample.

Details on this clonotype: Its binding antigen is unknown.

Broader findings and caveats from the paper: For several donors, the dominant CD3+CD56+NKG2C+ clonotypes were among the top 10 CD8+ clonotypes and accounted for about 1.0-7.0% of CD8+ T cells. Those dominant clonotypes were again the most abundant among CD3+CD56-NKG2C+ cells in a handful of donors, at roughly 25-65%. It remained unclear whether the expanded NKG2C-expressing T cell clones were specific for HCMV antigens.

Counted from cysteine to phenylalanine, this CDR3 has 13 amino acids. No DNA is listed. From a lookup of the germline V gene, CDR1 and CDR2 are KGHSH and LQKENI. The rearranged chain carries TRBV18 and TRBJ1-3. The sample taken for sequencing was blood T cells: a sorted CD56 or NKG2C T cell subset, CD4+ or CD8+ T cells, or bulk PBMC T cells (not recorded which). The receptor's source is a man between 18 and 69 years old in good health. The CDR3 is CASSSGQGNTIYF.